The TCR beta chain described here comes from a study of beta chain features in type 1 diabetes. This clone was detected a few times. The same CDR3 arises from other DNA sequences in this sample as well. Expressed TCRB transcripts were sequenced after all isolated RNA was converted to cDNA. The repertoire was sequenced with immunoSEQ multiplex PCR; TCRdb's copy has only in-frame clones and lacks some. The table lists around 250,000 clones, more than 65% of them singletons. With 5 bases removed from V and 2 bases from J, the gap between germline ends came to 10 bases. The length of the CDR3 is 13 residues. Per germline, CDR1 SQVTM and CDR2 ANQGSEA.

The sequence was obtained from a man aged 25-45 years in good health. The J gene is TRBJ2-1, the V gene TRBV29-1, with D tentatively TRBD2 (5 bases). The specimen was naive CD4+ T cells from blood. The CDR3 DNA reads TGCAGCGTTTCCCGGACTGCCTACAATGAGCAGTTCTTC. This codes for CSVSRTAYNEQFF.